This T cell receptor (beta chain) was documented in a study of blood T cell repertoires in COVID-19. The wider study: Samples taken during acute and convalescent COVID-19 were collected in the United States, Italy and Spain.

TCRdb's copy holds only in-frame clones and misses some; the assay was immunoSEQ multiplex PCR. The sample lists 300,000 to 400,000 clones, about 89% occurring once. Seattle cases were enrolled at active infection and followed longitudinally. Germline trimming cut 0 bases from V and 0 bases from J; bases unmatched to any gene: 16. The CDR3 is made up of 21 amino acids. Germline V lookup: CDR1 MNHEY, CDR2 SVGEGT. J is TRBJ2-1 and V is TRBV6-2 or TRBV6-3; 8 bases align to TRBD1. The sequence came from a woman aged 45-65 years with COVID-19, enrolled during active disease. Sequenced input: peripheral blood. Written as DNA, the CDR3 is TGTGCCAGCAGTTACTCCGAGGGGGGCGGGACAGGCCCGAGCTCCTACAATGAGCAGTTCTTC. Translated, it gives CASSYSEGGGTGPSSYNEQFF.